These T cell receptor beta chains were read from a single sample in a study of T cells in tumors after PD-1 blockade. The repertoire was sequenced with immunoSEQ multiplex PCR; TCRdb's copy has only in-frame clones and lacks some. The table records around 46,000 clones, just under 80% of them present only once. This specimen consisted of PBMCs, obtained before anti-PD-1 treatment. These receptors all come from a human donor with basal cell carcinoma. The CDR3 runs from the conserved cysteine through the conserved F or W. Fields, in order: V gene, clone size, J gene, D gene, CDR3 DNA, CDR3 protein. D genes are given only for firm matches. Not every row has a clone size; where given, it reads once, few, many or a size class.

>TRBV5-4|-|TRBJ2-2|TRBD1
TGTGCCAGCAGCCTAGGACAGGGACAAACCGGGGAGCTGTTTTTT
CASSLGQGQTGELFF
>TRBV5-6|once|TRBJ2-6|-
TGTGCCAGCAGCAGAAGGGGGTCCGGGGCCAACGTCCTGACTTTC
CASSRRGSGANVLTF
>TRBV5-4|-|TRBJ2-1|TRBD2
TGTGCCAGCAGCTTGGGTTCTAGCGGGGAATACAATGAGCAGTTCTTC
CASSLGSSGEYNEQFF
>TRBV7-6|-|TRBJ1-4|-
TGTGCCAGCAGCTCCGCGGGTTTCAGAGAGGGAGGAGTTGAAAAACTGTTTTTT
CASSSAGFREGGVEKLFF
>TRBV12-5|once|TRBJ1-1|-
TGTGCTAGTGGTTTGGAAAACGGGTACTTGAACACTGAAGCTTTCTTT
CASGLENGYLNTEAFF
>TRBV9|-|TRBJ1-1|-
TGTGCCAGCAGCGCCTTCGGGACAAACACTGAAGCTTTCTTT
CASSAFGTNTEAFF
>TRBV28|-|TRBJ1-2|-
TGTGCCAGCAGTTCCAGGGCCTTGGGCGGCTACACCTTC
CASSSRALGGYTF
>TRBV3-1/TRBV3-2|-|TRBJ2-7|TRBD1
TGTGCCAGCAGCCAACGAATCCGGGACAGGGCCTACGAGCAGTACTTC
CASSQRIRDRAYEQYF
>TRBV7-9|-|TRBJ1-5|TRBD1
TGTGCCAGCAGCTTATCCACAGGGGCTAATCAGCCCCAGCATTTT
CASSLSTGANQPQHF
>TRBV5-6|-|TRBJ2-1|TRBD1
TGTGCCAGCAGCCGATCCGGGACAGGGCTTCGCAATGAGCAGTTCTTC
CASSRSGTGLRNEQFF
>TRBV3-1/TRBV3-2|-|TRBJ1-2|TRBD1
TGTGCCAGCAGACAACAGGGGTGGGATGGCTACACCTTC
CASRQQGWDGYTF
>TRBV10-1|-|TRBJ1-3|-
TGCGCCAGCAGTTTTGGAAACACCATATATTTT
CASSFGNTIYF
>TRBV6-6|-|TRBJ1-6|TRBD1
TGTGCCAGCAGTTACGGTAGACAGGGAGATTCACCCCTCCACTTT
CASSYGRQGDSPLHF
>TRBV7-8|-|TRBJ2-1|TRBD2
TGTGCCAGCAGCTCGGACGTTAGCGGGAGGGTGAATGAGCAGTTCTTC
CASSSDVSGRVNEQFF
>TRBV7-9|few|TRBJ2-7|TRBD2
TGTGCCAGCAGCTTTGCCGGGACTAGCGGTTACGAGCAGTACTTC
CASSFAGTSGYEQYF
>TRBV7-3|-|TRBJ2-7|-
TGTGCCAGCACGGACCCGGCGCGTCCTTACGAGCAGTACTTC
CASTDPARPYEQYF